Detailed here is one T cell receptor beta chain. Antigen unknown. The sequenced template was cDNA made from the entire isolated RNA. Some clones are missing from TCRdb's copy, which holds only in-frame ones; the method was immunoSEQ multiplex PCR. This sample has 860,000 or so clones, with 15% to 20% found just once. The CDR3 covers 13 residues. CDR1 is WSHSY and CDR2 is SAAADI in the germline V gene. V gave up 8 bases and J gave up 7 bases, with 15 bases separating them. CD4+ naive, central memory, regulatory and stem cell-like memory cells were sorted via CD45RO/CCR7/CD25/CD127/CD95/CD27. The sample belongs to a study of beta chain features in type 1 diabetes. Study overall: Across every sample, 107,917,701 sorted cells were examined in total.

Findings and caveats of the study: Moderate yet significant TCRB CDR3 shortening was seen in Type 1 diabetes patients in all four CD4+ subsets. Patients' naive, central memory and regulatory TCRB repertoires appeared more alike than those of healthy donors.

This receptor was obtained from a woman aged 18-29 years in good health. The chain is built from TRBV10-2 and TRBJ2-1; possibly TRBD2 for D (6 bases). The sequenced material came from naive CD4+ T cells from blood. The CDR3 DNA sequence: TGCGCCAGCGGACCGGGACTGAATAATGAGCAGTTCTTC. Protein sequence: CASGPGLNNEQFF.